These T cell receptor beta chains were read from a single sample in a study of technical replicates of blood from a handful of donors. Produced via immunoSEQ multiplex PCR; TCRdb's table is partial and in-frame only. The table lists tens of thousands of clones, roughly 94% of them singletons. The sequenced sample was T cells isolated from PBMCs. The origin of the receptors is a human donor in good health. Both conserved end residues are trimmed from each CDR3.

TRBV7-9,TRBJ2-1,ASSLDTQEQF
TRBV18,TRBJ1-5,ASSPPDRGGQPQH
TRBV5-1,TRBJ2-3,ASSLGGRMDTQY
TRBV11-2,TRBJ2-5,ASSPPGVIETQY
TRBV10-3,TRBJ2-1,AISDIETYNEQF
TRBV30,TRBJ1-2,AWGDRGNYGYT
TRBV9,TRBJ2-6,ASSTVSGANVLT
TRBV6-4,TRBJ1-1,ASRGQGATEAF
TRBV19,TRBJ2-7,ASSESGYSSYEQY
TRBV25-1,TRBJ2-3,ASSELSDTQY
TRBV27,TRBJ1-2,ASRPDRYYGYT
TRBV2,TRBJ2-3,ASSGLAGVASTDTQY
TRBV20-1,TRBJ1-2,QGEVGGYT
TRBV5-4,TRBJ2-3,ASSLALRPSTDTQY
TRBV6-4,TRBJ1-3,ASRKDSSGNTIY
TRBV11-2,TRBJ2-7,ASSSGPSGSYEQY
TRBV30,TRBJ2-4,AWTWGGGNIQY
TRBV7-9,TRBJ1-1,ASSLDRNTEAF
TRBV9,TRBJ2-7,ASSEGGTESSYEQY
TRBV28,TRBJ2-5,ASSSLSGWGETQY
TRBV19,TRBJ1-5,ASSITGGGQPQH
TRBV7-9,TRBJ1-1,ASSGRTAVTEAF
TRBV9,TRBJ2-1,ASSLLAGDYNEQF
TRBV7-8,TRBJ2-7,ASSSRVGGNAEQY
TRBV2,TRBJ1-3,ASSETVSGNTIY
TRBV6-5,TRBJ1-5,ASGNDRGNQPQH
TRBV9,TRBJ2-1,ASSAAGLGFNEQF
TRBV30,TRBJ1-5,AWSGGQGARQPQH
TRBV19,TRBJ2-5,ASSVGRGRNDQY
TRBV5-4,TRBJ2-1,ASSNYRDTYNEQF
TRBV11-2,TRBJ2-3,ASSYGGTDTQY
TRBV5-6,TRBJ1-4,ASSFLGGLNEKLF
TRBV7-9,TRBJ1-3,ASSQYTGSYGNTIY
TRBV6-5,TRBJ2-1,ASRTQVSGYNEQF
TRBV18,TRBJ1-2,ASSNDRGQGYT
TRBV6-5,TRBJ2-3,ASSYSTSGDTDTQY
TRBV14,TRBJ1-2,ASSLGGGQDYGYT
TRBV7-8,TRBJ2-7,ASSLPAGSLSYEQY
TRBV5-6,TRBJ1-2,ASRDFRTGDNYGYT
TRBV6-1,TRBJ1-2,ASSEARDRFNYGYT
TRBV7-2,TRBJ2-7,ASSFEGGREQY
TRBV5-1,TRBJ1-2,ASSLHGDAGYT
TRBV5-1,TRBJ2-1,ASSLAGGLAEIYNEQF
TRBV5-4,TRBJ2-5,ASSLRTGIGETQY
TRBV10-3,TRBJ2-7,AIRPAGTPTYEQY
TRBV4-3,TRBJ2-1,ASSQDSVRGRNDEQF
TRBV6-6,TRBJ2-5,ASNLSGGARQETQY
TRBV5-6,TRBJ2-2,ASSFITGELF
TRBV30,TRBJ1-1,AWKLTDLNTEAF
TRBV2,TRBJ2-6,ASSDRSGANVLT
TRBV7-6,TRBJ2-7,ASSLAPGGTAGGTYEQY
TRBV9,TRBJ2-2,ASSVVEAPSGGELF